This T cell receptor (beta chain) was identified during a study of blood T cell repertoires in COVID-19. The cohort comprised adults aged roughly 18 to 95 years residing in about two dozen US areas. The protocol was immunoSEQ multiplex PCR, while the TCRdb copy is restricted to in-frame clones and leaves out a portion. The data hold about 270,000 clones, with approximately 92% observed a single time. Germline V gene sequence: CDR1 LGHDT, CDR2 YNNKEL (reference sequence). V lost 1 base to trimming and J lost 7 bases, with 10 bases between them. The CDR3 spans 13 residues. Sequencing was performed on PBMCs or T cells enriched from blood (not recorded which). The receptor's source is a young woman who had recovered from COVID-19. The gene calls are TRBV3-1 (or the pseudogene TRBV3-2) and TRBJ1-2; D possibly corresponds to TRBD1 (5 bases). The CDR3, as DNA: TGTGCCAGCAGCCAAGCTGGGGGACTTGGCTACACCTTC. Translated: CASSQAGGLGYTF.